These 27 T cell receptor beta chains came from one sample sequenced in a study of blood T cell repertoires in COVID-19. This table comes from immunoSEQ multiplex PCR, and its TCRdb copy is limited to in-frame clones, with some not included. Of fewer than 450,000 clones in the sample, roughly 88% are singletons; the top ten hold approximately 2.1%. The sample taken for sequencing was PBMCs or T cells enriched from blood (not recorded which). The origin of the receptors is a woman between 40 and 50 years old with acute COVID-19.

The J gene is TRBJ2-5, the V gene TRBV6-4; possible D gene TRBD2, 5 bases. CDR3 size: 13 residues. V was clipped by 2 bases and J by 5 bases, with 9 bases between them. Germline V gives CDR1 MRHNA, CDR2 SNTAGT. The chain's CDR3 is CASSDRECETQYF. CDR3 coding DNA: TGTGCCAGCAGTGACAGGGAGTGTGAGACCCAGTACTTC.

This chain connects TRBV30 to TRBJ2-4, with D maybe TRBD1 (5 bases). Germline lookup yields CDR1 GTSNPN and CDR2 SVGIG (reference sequence). The CDR3 runs 12 residues. The V end lost 4 bases, the J end lost 10 bases, and 14 bases lay between the germline ends. DNA for the CDR3: TGTGCCTGGACCCAGGGATTTGGGATTCAGTACTTC. Translation gives CAWTQGFGIQYF.

The chain uses TRBV5-4 and TRBJ2-1; no clear D. The CDR3 runs to 13 residues. V lost 4 bases and J lost 1, with 6 bases in between. Germline CDR1 reads SGHNT; CDR2 reads YYREEE (reference sequence). Here the CDR3 reads CASSPESYNEQFF. The CDR3, as DNA: TGTGCCAGCAGCCCCGAGTCCTACAATGAGCAGTTCTTC.

Comments on this clone: Its ends do not fully match the called genes, so a read error is possible. The chain combines TRBV11-2 with TRBJ1-1; no clear D. Germline V gene sequence: CDR1 SGHAT, CDR2 FQNNGV. This CDR3 spans 16 amino acids. The CDR3 spells CASSPHGKELKTEAFF. DNA for the CDR3: TGTGCCAGCAGCCCCCACGGGAAGGAGTTGAAAACTGAAGCTTTCTTT.

V gene TRBV12-5 combines with J gene TRBJ2-5, with 9 bases identical to TRBD1. Germline V gene lookup returns CDR1 LGHNT and CDR2 FRNRAP. CDR3 size: 13 residues. The ends lost 6 bases at V and 5 bases at J; junction bases unmatched: 4. CDR3 protein: CASGRDRVETQYF. CDR3 bases: TGTGCTAGTGGCCGGGACAGGGTTGAGACCCAGTACTTC.

The chain carries TRBV20-1 and TRBJ2-1, with a possible D match to TRBD1 (5 bases). The CDR3 loop spans 12 amino acids. With 3 bases removed from V and 10 bases from J, the gap between germline ends came to 13 bases. Germline loops: CDR1 DFQATT, CDR2 SNEGSKA (reference sequence). In nucleotides, the CDR3 is TGCAGTGCTAGTTCCAGGGCCCAGGAGCAGTTCTTC. It is translated as CSASSRAQEQFF.

This clone was counted a few times. The V and J genes are TRBV5-6 and TRBJ2-7; D gene uncertain. CDR3 length equals 12 residues. The V gene's germline CDR1 is SGHDT and CDR2 YYEEEE. The germline V and J ends were trimmed by 1 base and 5 bases, with 7 bases remaining between them. The CDR3 DNA is TGTGCCAGCAGCTTGACCAGGCACGAGCAGTACTTC. This codes for CASSLTRHEQYF.

This clone was observed many times. The chain employs TRBV5-5 and TRBJ1-2; weak D call: TRBD1 (5 bases). This CDR3 region has 15 residues. Germline V gene lookup returns CDR1 SGHKS and CDR2 YYEKEE (reference sequence). V was shortened by 3 bases and J by 4 bases, with 16 bases between the two germline ends. The CDR3 here is CASSSVPETVYGYTF. CDR3 sequence (DNA): TGTGCCAGCAGCTCCGTCCCCGAGACAGTCTATGGCTACACCTTC.

The chain links TRBV5-1 to TRBJ2-7; no firm D call. The V end lost 0 bases, the J end lost 3 bases, and 7 bases lay between the germline ends. CDR1 and CDR2 (germline): SGHRS, YFSETQ. The CDR3 is made up of 13 amino acids. CDR3 coding DNA: TGCGCCAGCAGCTTGGAGCCTAACTACGAGCAGTACTTC. Translated, it gives CASSLEPNYEQYF.

The chain uses TRBV7-8 and TRBJ2-5; 8 bases agree with TRBD2. The germline V gene encodes CDR1 SGHVS and CDR2 FQNEAQ. The CDR3 is 15 residues long. The trim removed 3 bases at V and 4 bases at J, leaving 7 bases unmatched. For the CDR3, the DNA is TGTGCCAGCAGCTTGTCCTACGGGGGGGGAGAGACCCAGTACTTC. It codes for CASSLSYGGGETQYF. Complete variable domain (other parts from reference TRBV7-8 and TRBJ2-5): GAGVSQSPRYKVAKRGQDVALRCDPISGHVSLFWYQQALGQGPEFLTYFQNEAQLDKSGLPSDRFFAERPEGSVSTLKIQRTQQEDSAVYLCASSLSYGGGETQYFGPGTRLLVL.

The chain combines TRBV7-9 with TRBJ2-1, with TRBD1 matching 11 bases. Trimming removed 4 bases from V and 4 bases from J; junction bases left unmatched: 9. The germline gives CDR1 SEHNR, CDR2 FQNEAQ (reference sequence). The length of the CDR3 is 17 residues. The CDR3 spells CASSSRDRGLHYNEQFF. CDR3 nucleotides: TGTGCCAGCAGCTCCCGGGACAGGGGGTTGCATTACAATGAGCAGTTCTTC.

Written as DNA, the CDR3 is TGTGCCACCAGCAGAACCACACGGGAGGAGCAGTACTTC. The encoded protein is CATSRTTREEQYF. The chain employs TRBV15 and TRBJ2-7; the D gene is possibly TRBD2 (6 bases). V gave up 2 bases and J gave up 7 bases, with 12 bases separating them. Germline V gives CDR1 LNHNV, CDR2 YYDKDF (reference sequence). This CDR3 region has 13 residues.

This clone appeared a few times. The V and J genes are TRBV19 and TRBJ2-3, with D unclear. The V end lost 3 bases, the J end lost 6 bases, and 13 bases lay between the germline ends. The germline gives CDR1 LNHDA, CDR2 SQIVND (reference sequence). The CDR3 loop spans 14 amino acids. Written as DNA, the CDR3 is TGTGCCAGTAGTATTCCCAATACTGCGGATACGCAGTATTTT. This codes for CASSIPNTADTQYF. The full variable domain, its missing parts supplied by reference TRBV19 and TRBJ2-3, is DGGITQSPKYLFRKEGQNVTLSCEQNLNHDAMYWYRQDPGQGLRLIYYSQIVNDFQKGDIAEGYSVSREKKESFPLTVTSAQKNPTAFYLCASSIPNTADTQYFGPGTRLTVL.

The chain uses TRBV18 and TRBJ1-4, with 7 bases lining up with TRBD1. The V and J ends lost 3 bases and 4 bases, in that order; junction bases with no gene match: 2. Germline V gives CDR1 KGHSH, CDR2 LQKENI. The CDR3 consists of 14 residues. The CDR3 sequence is CASSPDRFNEKLFF. The CDR3 DNA reads TGTGCCAGCTCACCGGACAGGTTTAATGAAAAACTGTTTTTT. The variable domain in full, with the rest retrieved from reference TRBV18 and TRBJ1-4, is NAGVMQNPRHLVRRRGQEARLRCSPMKGHSHVYWYRQLPEEGLKFMVYLQKENIIDESGMPKERFSAEFPKEGPSILRIQQVVRGDSAAYFCASSPDRFNEKLFFGSGTQLSVL.

The CDR3 sequence is CASSYRGTKANTF. In DNA, the CDR3 is TGTGCCAGCAGTTACCGGGGTACGAAGGCAAACACCTTC. The chain carries TRBV6-5 and TRBJ1-2, with D unresolved. V shed 2 bases and J shed 12 bases, with 16 bases lying between them. The CDR3 has 13 amino acids. CDR1 MNHEY and CDR2 SVGAGI come from the germline V gene.

This chain uses TRBV12-3 or TRBV12-4 with TRBJ1-2, with D hard to call. With 7 bases removed from V and 6 bases from J, the gap between germline ends came to 12 bases. The CDR3 has 12 amino acids. The CDR3 is CASKARRDGYTF. CDR3 bases: TGTGCCAGCAAGGCAAGGAGGGATGGCTACACCTTC.

A single count supports this clone. An end of the junction does not agree with germline; a read error may underlie this. V and J are TRBV6-1 and TRBJ1-2; perhaps TRBD1 as D (5 bases). Germline lookup yields CDR1 MNHNS and CDR2 SASEGT. The CDR3 contains 13 residues. The CDR3 nucleotides are TGTGCCAGCAGGGAAGGACAAGTTTATGGCTACACCTTC. It codes for CASREGQVYGYTF.

This rearrangement joins TRBV11-3 to TRBJ1-1; weak D call: TRBD1 (5 bases). Trimming removed 5 bases from V and 4 bases from J, with 11 bases in between. The CDR3 contains 13 residues. Germline V gives CDR1 SGHNT, CDR2 YENEEA. The CDR3 bases are TGTGCCAGCAGCGCCCTGGGGCTCACTGAAGCTTTCTTT. Protein: CASSALGLTEAFF.

The CDR3 region is CASSSRDRGFYGNTIYF. The CDR3, as DNA: TGTGCCAGCAGCTCGCGGGACAGGGGGTTTTACGGAAACACCATATATTTT. This chain joins TRBV5-4 and TRBJ1-3; 11 nucleotides align to TRBD1. With V trimmed by 3 bases and J by 4 bases, 9 bases remained unmatched. Germline V gene sequence: CDR1 SGHNT, CDR2 YYREEE (reference sequence). The CDR3 extends over 17 amino acids.

The V gene is TRBV18, the J gene TRBJ2-2; a weak D match, TRBD1 (5 bases). V was cut by 4 bases and J by 2 bases, with 8 bases left in between. Germline values: CDR1 KGHSH, CDR2 LQKENI. This CDR3 is built from 14 residues. The CDR3 bases are TGTGCCAGCTCACAAGGACAAAACACCGGGGAGCTGTTTTTT. This codes for CASSQGQNTGELFF.

This chain connects TRBV19 to TRBJ2-5; D possibly corresponds to TRBD1 (6 bases). The CDR3 is 14 amino acids. From germline, CDR1 is LNHDA and CDR2 SQIVND (reference sequence). The ends were cut back, 4 bases at V and 2 bases at J, with 11 bases in the middle. The CDR3 nucleotides read TGTGCCAGTAGTACGACAGGACTTCAAGAGACCCAGTACTTC. It yields the protein CASSTTGLQETQYF.

This chain uses TRBV2 with TRBJ2-2; 10 bases line up with TRBD2. The CDR3 contains 18 residues. Germline assignment: CDR1 SNHLY and CDR2 FYNNEI. V shed 1 base, J shed 0 bases, and the junction held 5 bases outside the gene matches. The CDR3 DNA follows: TGTGCCAGCAGTGAAGGGACTAGCGGATCCACGAACACCGGGGAGCTGTTTTTT. Translation: CASSEGTSGSTNTGELFF.

CDR3 coding DNA: TGTGCCAGCAGCTTAGAGCGGCTAGCGGCCTCCTACGAGCAGTACTTC. This encodes CASSLERLAASYEQYF. The gene calls are TRBV11-2 and TRBJ2-7; 7 bases are shared with TRBD2. V shed 0 bases and J 0 bases; nucleotides not matched to a gene: 5. This CDR3 is 16 amino acids long. CDR1 and CDR2 (germline): SGHAT, FQNNGV.

V usage is TRBV5-1 and J usage is TRBJ2-5, with TRBD1 identical over 8 bases. Per the germline V gene, CDR1 is SGHRS and CDR2 is YFSETQ. The CDR3 is 16 residues long. V gave up 3 bases and J gave up 5 bases; unmatched junction bases: 12. The CDR3 loop is CASSSSLQGAPETQYF. DNA for the CDR3: TGCGCCAGCAGCTCCTCCCTCCAGGGGGCGCCGGAGACCCAGTACTTC.

V is TRBV5-1 and J is TRBJ1-1; TRBD1 matches at 9 bases. The CDR3 is 15 amino acids. Germline-derived CDR1 and CDR2 are SGHRS and YFSETQ. Germline trimming cut 0 bases from V and 2 bases from J; bases unmatched to any gene: 2. CDR3 protein: CASSLAGQGNTEAFF. As DNA, the CDR3 is TGCGCCAGCAGCTTGGCGGGACAGGGAAACACTGAAGCTTTCTTT.

The genes are TRBV5-6 and TRBJ2-5; 11 positions match TRBD2. V gave up 4 bases and J gave up 4 bases; unmatched junction bases: 12. The germline CDR1 and CDR2 sequences are SGHDT and YYEEEE. The CDR3 covers 17 residues. CDR3 region: CASSLKLAGEPGETQYF. DNA of the CDR3: TGTGCCAGCAGCCTAAAACTAGCGGGGGAACCGGGAGAGACCCAGTACTTC.

The chain has TRBV10-3 and TRBJ1-4; 7 bases agree with TRBD1. Germline CDR1 reads ENHRY; CDR2 reads SYGVKD. The CDR3 has 14 residues. V lost 6 bases to trimming and J lost 5 bases; unmatched junction nucleotides: 6. The CDR3 DNA reads as TGTGCCATCAGGGGGACAGCCTTAAATGAAAAACTGTTTTTT. Its protein is CAIRGTALNEKLFF.